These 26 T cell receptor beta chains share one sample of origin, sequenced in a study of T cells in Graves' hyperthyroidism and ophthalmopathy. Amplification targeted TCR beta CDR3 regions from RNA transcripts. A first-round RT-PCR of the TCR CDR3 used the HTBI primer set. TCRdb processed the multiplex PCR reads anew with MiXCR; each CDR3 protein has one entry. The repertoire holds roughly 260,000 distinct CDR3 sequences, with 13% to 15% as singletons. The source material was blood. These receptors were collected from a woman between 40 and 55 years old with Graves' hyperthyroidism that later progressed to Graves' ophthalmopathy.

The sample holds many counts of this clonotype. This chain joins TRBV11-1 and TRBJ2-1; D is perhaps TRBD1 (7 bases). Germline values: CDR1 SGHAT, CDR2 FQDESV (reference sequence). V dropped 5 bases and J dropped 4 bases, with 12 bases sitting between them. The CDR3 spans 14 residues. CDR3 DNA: TGTGCCAGCAGCCTGACAGGGACTTACAATGAGCAGTTCTTC. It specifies CASSLTGTYNEQFF.

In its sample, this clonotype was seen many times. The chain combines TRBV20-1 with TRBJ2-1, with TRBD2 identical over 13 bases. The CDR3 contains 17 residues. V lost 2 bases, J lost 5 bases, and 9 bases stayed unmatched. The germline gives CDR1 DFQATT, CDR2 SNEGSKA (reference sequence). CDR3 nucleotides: TGCAGTGCTAGATCCAGGACTAGCGGGAGTGGGCACAATGAGCAGTTCTTC. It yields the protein CSARSRTSGSGHNEQFF.

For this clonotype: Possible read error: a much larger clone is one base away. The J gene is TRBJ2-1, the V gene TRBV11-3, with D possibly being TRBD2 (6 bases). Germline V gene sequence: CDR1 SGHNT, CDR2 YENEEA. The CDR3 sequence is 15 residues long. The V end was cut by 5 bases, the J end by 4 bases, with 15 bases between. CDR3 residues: CASSPRGGTYNEQFF. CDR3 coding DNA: TGTGCCAGCAGCCCCCGGGGCGGGACGTACAATGAGCAGTTCTTC.

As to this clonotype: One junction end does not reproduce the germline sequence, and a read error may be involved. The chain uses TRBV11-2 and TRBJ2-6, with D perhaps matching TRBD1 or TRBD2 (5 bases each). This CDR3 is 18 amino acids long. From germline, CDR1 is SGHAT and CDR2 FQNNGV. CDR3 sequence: CAGSLGPGPFSGATVLTF. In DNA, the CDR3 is TGTGCCGGCAGCTTAGGCCCGGGACCTTTCTCTGGGGCCACCGTCCTGACTTTC.

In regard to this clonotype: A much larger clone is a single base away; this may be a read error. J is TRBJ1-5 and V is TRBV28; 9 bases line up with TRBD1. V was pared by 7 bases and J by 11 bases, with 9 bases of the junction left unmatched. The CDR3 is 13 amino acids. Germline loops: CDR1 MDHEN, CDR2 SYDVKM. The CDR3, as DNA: TGTGCCAGCAATAGACAGGGGGGAGTAGCCCAGCATTTT. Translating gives CASNRQGGVAQHF.

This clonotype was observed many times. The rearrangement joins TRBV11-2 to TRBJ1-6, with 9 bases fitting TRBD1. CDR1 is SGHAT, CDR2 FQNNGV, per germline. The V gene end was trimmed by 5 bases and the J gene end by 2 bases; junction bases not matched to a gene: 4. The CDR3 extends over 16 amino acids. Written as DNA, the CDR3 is TGTGCCAGCAGCCTCCGGGACAGGGCCTATAATTCACCCCTCCACTTT. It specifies CASSLRDRAYNSPLHF.

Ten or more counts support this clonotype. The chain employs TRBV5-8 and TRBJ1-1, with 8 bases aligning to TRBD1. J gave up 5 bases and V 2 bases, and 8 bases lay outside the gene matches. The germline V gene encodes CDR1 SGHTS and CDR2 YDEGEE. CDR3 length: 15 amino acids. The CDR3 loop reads CASSLLQGVHTEAFF. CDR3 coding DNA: TGTGCCAGCAGCTTATTACAGGGGGTGCATACTGAAGCTTTCTTT.

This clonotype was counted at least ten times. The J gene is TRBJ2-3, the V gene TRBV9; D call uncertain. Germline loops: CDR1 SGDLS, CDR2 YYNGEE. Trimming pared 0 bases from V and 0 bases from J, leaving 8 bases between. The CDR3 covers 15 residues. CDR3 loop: CASSVEGYSTDTQYF. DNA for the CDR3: TGTGCCAGCAGCGTAGAAGGCTATAGCACAGATACGCAGTATTTT.

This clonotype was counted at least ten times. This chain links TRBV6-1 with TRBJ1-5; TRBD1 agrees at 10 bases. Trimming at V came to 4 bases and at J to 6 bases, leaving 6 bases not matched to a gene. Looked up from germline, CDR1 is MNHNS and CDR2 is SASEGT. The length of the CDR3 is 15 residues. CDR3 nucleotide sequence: TGTGCCAGCAGTGTAGCCGGGACAGGGGCTCAGCCCCAGCATTTT. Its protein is CASSVAGTGAQPQHF.

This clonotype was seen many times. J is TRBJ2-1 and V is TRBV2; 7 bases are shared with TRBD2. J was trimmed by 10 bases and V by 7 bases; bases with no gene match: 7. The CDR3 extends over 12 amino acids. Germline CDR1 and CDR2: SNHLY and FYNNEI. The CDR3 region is CASTPGTTEQFF. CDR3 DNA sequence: TGTGCCAGCACCCCCGGGACTACCGAGCAGTTCTTC.

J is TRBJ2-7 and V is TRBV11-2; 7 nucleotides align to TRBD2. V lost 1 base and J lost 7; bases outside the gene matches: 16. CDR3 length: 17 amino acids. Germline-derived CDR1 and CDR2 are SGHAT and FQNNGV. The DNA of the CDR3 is TGTGCCAGCAGCTTAGGTCAGACGGGGAGGGCCTCGGGGGAGCAGTACTTC. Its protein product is CASSLGQTGRASGEQYF.

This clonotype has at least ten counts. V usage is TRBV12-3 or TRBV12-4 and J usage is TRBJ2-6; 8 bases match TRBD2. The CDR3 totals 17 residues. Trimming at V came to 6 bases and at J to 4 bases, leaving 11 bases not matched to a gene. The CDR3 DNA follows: TGTGCCAGCAGCTTCGGGACTAGGTCTATGGGGGCCAACGTCCTGACTTTC. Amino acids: CASSFGTRSMGANVLTF.

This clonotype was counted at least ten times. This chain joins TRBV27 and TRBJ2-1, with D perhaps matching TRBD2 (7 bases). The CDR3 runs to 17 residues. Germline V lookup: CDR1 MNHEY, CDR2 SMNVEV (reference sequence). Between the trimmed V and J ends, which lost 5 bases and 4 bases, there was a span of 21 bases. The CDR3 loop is CASSPYGGHMRYNEQFF. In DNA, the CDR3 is TGTGCCAGCAGTCCCTACGGGGGGCATATGAGATACAATGAGCAGTTCTTC.

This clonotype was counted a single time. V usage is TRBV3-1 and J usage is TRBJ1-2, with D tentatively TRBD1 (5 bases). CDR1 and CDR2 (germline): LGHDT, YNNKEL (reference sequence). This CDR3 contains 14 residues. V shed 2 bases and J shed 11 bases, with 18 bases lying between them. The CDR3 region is CASSQRAGPLLYTF. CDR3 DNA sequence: TGTGCCAGCAGCCAACGTGCAGGGCCCTTATTGTACACCTTC.

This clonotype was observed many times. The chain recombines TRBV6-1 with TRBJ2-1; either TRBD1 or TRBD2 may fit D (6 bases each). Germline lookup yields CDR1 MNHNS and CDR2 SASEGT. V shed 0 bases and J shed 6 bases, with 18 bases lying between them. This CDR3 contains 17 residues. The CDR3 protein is CASSEARWGARSNEQFF. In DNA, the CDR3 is TGTGCCAGCAGTGAAGCGCGTTGGGGGGCGCGGTCCAATGAGCAGTTCTTC.

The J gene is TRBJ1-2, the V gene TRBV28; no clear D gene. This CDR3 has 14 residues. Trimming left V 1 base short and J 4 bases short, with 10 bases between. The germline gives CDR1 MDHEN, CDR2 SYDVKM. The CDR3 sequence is CASSLYPESYGYTF. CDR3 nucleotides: TGTGCCAGCAGTTTATACCCTGAAAGCTATGGCTACACCTTC.

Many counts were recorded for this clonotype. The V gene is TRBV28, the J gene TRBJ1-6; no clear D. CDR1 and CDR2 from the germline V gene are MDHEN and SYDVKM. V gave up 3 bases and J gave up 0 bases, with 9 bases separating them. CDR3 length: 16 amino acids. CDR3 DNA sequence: TGTGCCAGCAGTTTTGTATCGGACTCCTATAATTCACCCCTCCACTTT. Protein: CASSFVSDSYNSPLHF.

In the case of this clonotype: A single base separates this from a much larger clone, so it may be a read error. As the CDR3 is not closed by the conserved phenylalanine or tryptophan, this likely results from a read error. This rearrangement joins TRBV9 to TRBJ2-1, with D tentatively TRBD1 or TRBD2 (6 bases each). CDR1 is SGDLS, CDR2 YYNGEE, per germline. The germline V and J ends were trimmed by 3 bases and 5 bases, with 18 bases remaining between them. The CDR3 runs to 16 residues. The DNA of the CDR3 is TGTGCCAGCAGCGGAGAGGGGGGAGTTTTAGACAATGAGCAGTTCTCC. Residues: CASSGEGGVLDNEQFS.

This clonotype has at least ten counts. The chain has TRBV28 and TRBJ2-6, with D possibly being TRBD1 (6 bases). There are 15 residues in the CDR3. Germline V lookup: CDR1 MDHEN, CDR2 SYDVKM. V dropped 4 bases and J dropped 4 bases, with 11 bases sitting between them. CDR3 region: CASSSTGTGANVLTF. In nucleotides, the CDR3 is TGTGCCAGCAGTTCCACAGGGACGGGGGCCAACGTCCTGACTTTC.

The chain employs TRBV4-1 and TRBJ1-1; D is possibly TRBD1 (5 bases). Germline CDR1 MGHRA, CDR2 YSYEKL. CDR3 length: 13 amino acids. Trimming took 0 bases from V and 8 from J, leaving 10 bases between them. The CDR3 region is CASSQDAGLEAFF. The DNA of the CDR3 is TGCGCCAGCAGCCAAGATGCAGGGCTAGAAGCTTTCTTT.

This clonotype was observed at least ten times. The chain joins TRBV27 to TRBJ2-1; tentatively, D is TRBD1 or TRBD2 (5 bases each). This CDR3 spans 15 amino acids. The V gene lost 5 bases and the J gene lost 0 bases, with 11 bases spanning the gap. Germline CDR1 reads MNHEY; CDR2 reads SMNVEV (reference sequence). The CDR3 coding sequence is TGTGCCAGCAGTACAGAGGGGAGCTCCTACAATGAGCAGTTCTTC. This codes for CASSTEGSSYNEQFF.

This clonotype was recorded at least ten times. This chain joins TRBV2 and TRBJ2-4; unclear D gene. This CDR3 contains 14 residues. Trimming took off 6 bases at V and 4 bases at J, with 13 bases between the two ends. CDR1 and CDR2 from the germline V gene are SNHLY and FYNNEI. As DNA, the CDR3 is TGTGCCAGCAGCGCACTGGGTACAAAAAACATTCAGTACTTC. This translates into CASSALGTKNIQYF.

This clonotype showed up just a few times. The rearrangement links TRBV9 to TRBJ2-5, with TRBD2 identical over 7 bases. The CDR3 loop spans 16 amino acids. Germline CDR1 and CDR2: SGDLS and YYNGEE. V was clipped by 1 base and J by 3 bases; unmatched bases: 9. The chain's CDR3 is CASSVTSSGKKETQYF. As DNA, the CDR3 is TGTGCCAGCAGCGTAACATCTAGCGGAAAGAAAGAGACCCAGTACTTC.

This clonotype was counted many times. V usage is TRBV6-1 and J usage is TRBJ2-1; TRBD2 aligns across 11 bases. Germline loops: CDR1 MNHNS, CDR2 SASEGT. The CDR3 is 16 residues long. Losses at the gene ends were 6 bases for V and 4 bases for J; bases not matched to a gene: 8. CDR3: CASRPPGTSGYNEQFF. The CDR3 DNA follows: TGTGCCAGCAGGCCGCCCGGGACTAGCGGTTACAATGAGCAGTTCTTC.

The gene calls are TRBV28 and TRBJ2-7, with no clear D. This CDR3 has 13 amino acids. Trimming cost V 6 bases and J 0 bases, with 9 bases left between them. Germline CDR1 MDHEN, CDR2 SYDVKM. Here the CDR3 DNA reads TGTGCCAGCAGAAACCCAAGCTCCTACGAGCAGTACTTC. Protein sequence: CASRNPSSYEQYF.

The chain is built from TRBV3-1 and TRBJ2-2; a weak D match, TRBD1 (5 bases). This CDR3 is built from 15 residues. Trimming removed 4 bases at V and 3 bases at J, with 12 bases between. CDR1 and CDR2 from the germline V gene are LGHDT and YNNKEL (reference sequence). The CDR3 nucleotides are TGTGCCAGCAGCCTCATCGACAGCTACACCGGGGAGCTGTTTTTT. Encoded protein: CASSLIDSYTGELFF.